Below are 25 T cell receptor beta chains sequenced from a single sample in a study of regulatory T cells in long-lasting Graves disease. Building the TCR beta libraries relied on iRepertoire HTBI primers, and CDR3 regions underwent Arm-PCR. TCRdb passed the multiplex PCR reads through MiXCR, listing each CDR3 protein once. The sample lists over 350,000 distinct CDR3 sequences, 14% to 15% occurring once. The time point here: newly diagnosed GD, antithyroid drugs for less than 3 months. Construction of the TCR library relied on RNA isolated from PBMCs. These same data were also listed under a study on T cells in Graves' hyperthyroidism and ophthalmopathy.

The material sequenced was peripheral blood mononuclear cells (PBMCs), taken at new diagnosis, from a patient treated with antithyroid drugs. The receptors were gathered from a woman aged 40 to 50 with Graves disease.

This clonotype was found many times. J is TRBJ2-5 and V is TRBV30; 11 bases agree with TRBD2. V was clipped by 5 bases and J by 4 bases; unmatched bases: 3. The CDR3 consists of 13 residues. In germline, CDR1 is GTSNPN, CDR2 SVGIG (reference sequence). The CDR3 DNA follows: TGTGCCTGGCTTGGACTAGCGGGAGAGACCCAGTACTTC. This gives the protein CAWLGLAGETQYF.

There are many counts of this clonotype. The CDR3 sequence is CASSLNRNQETQYF. For the CDR3, the DNA is TGTGCCAGCAGTTTAAACAGAAACCAAGAGACCCAGTACTTC. The chain uses TRBV12-3 or TRBV12-4 and TRBJ2-5; D not resolved. V was trimmed by 2 bases and J by 0 bases, leaving 7 bases between them. The CDR3 length is 14 residues.

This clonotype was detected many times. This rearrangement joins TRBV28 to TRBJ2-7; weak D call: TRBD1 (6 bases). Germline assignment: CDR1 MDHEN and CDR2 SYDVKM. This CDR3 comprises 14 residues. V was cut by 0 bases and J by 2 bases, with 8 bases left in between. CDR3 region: CASSLWDRPYEQYF. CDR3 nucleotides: TGTGCCAGCAGTTTATGGGACAGACCCTACGAGCAGTACTTC.

The CDR3 region is CASNRQGADEKLFF. CDR3 DNA: TGTGCCAGCAATCGACAGGGGGCAGATGAAAAACTGTTTTTT. The chain links TRBV12-3 or TRBV12-4 to TRBJ1-4; 10 bases map to TRBD1. V dropped 7 bases and J dropped 6; count of bases not matched to a gene: 5. This CDR3 region has 14 residues.

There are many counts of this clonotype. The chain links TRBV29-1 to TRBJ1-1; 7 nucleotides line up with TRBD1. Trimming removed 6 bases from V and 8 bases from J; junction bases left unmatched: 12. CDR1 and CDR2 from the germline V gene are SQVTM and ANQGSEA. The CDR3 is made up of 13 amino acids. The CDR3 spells CSVTIPGTVEAFF. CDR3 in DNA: TGCAGCGTCACCATCCCCGGGACAGTGGAAGCTTTCTTT.

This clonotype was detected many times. CDR3 DNA sequence: TGTGCCAGCAGCTTGAAGCACCAGTACGAGTACAATGAGCAGTTCTTC. Its translation: CASSLKHQYEYNEQFF. The rearrangement uses TRBV5-5 and TRBJ2-1; D not certain. V lost 1 base to trimming and J lost 4 bases, with 15 bases between them. The CDR3 runs 16 residues. Germline CDR1 reads SGHKS; CDR2 reads YYEKEE (reference sequence).

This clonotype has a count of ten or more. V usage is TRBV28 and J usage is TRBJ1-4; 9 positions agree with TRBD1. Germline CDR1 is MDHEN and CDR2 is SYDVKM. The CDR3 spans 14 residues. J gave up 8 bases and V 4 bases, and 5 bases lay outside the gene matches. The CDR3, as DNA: TGTGCCAGCAGTTCAGGGACAGGGCAGGAAAAACTGTTTTTT. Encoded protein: CASSSGTGQEKLFF.

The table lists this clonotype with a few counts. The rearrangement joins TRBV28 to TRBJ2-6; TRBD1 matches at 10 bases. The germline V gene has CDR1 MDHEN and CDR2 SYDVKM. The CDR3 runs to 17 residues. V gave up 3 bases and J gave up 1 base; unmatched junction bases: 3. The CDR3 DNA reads TGTGCCAGCAGTTTTGGGACAGGGGTATCTGGGGCCAACGTCCTGACTTTC. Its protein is CASSFGTGVSGANVLTF.

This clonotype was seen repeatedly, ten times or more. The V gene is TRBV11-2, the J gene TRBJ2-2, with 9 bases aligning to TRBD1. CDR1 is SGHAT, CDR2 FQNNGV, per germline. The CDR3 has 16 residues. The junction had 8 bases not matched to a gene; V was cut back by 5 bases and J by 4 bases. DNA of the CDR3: TGTGCCAGCAGCCCACTCGGACAGGGGCCCACCGGGGAGCTGTTTTTT. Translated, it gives CASSPLGQGPTGELFF.

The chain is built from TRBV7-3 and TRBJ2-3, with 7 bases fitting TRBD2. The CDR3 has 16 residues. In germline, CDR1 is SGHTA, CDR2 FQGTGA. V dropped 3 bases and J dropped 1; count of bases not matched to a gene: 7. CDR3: CASSLGGRPRTDTQYF. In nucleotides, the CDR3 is TGTGCCAGCAGCTTGGGCGGGAGACCCCGCACAGATACGCAGTATTTT.

In DNA form, the CDR3 reads TGTGCCTGGAAGCTCAGGGGTGTGGACATTCAGTACTTC. It is translated as CAWKLRGVDIQYF. The chain links TRBV30 to TRBJ2-4; tentatively, D is TRBD1 (6 bases). V lost 4 bases to trimming and J lost 8 bases, with 15 bases between them. The CDR3 runs to 13 residues. CDR1 and CDR2 from the germline V gene are GTSNPN and SVGIG (reference sequence).

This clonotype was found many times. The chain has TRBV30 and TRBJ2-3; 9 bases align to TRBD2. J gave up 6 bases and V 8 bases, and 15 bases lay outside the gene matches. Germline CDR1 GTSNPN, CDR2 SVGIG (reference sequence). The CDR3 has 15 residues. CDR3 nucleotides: TGTGCCCTAACCGGGACTAGCAGTAGTTCGGATACGCAGTATTTT. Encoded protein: CALTGTSSSSDTQYF.

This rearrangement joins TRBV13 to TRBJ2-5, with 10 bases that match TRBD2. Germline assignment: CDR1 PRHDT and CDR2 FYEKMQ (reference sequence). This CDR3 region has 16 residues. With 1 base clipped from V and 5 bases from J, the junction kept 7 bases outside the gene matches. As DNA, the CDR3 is TGTGCCAGCAGCTTAGATCCTAGCGGGAGTACCGAGACCCAGTACTTC. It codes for CASSLDPSGSTETQYF. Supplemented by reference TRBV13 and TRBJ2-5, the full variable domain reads AAGVIQSPRHLIKEKRETATLKCYPIPRHDTVYWYQQGPGQDPQFLISFYEKMQSDKGSIPDRFSAQQFSDYHSELNMSSLELGDSALYFCASSLDPSGSTETQYFGPGTRLLVL.

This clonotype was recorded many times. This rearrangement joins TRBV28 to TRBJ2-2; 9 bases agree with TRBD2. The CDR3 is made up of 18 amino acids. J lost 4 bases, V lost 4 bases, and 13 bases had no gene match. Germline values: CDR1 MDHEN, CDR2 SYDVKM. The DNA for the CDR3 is TGTGCCAGCAGTTCGGGGGGTAGCGGGGGTCCGGCCACCGGGGAGCTGTTTTTT. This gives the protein CASSSGGSGGPATGELFF.

CDR3 region: CSVEDREGAAGELFF. The CDR3 DNA sequence: TGCAGCGTTGAAGATCGTGAGGGGGCAGCCGGGGAGCTGTTTTTT. The V call is TRBV29-1, the J call TRBJ2-2; 7 bases match TRBD1. The V segment lost 0 bases and the J segment 6 bases; nucleotides outside the gene matches: 7. Germline-derived CDR1 and CDR2 are SQVTM and ANQGSEA. The CDR3 has 15 amino acids.

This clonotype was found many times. The DNA of the CDR3 is TGCGCCAGCAGCTTGGCCCCTAGCGTGAGCTCCTACGAGCAGTACTTC. Translating it yields CASSLAPSVSSYEQYF. The rearrangement uses TRBV5-1 and TRBJ2-7; possibly TRBD2 for D (6 bases). The length of the CDR3 is 16 residues. With 0 bases removed from V and 0 bases from J, the gap between germline ends came to 13 bases. Germline V gene sequence: CDR1 SGHRS, CDR2 YFSETQ.

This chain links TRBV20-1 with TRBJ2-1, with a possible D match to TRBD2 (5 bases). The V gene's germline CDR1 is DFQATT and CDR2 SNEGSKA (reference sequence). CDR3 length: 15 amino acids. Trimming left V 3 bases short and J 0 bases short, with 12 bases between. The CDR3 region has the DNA TGCAGTGCTAGCCGCCCGGGATCCTCCTACAATGAGCAGTTCTTC. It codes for CSASRPGSSYNEQFF.

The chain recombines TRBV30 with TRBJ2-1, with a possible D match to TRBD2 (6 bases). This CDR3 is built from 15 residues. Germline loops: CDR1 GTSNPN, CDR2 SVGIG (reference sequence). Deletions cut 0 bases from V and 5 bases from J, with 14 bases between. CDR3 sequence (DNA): TGTGCCTGGAGTGTGGGGGTAGCGGAGGACAATGAGCAGTTCTTC. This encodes CAWSVGVAEDNEQFF.

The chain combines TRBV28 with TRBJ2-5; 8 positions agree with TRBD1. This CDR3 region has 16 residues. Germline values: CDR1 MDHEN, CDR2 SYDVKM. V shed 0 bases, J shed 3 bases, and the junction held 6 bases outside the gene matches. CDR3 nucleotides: TGTGCCAGCAGTTTATGGACCGGGACAGGCGAAGAGACCCAGTACTTC. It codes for CASSLWTGTGEETQYF.

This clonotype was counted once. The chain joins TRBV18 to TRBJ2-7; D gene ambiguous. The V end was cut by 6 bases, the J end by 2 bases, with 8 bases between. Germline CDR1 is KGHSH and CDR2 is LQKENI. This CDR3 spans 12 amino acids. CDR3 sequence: CASSQATYEQYF. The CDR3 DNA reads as TGTGCCAGCTCCCAAGCCACCTACGAGCAGTACTTC. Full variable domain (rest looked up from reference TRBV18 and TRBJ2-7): NAGVMQNPRHLVRRRGQEARLRCSPMKGHSHVYWYRQLPEEGLKFMVYLQKENIIDESGMPKERFSAEFPKEGPSILRIQQVVRGDSAAYFCASSQATYEQYFGPGTRLTVT.

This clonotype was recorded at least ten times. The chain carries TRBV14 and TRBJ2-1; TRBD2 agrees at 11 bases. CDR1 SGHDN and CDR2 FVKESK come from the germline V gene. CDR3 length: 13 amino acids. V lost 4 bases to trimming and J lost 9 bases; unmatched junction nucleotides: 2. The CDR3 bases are TGTGCCAGCAGCCGACTAGCGGGACGTGAGCAGTTCTTC. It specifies CASSRLAGREQFF. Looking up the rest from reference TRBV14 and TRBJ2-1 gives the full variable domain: EAGVTQFPSHSVIEKGQTVTLRCDPISGHDNLYWYRRVMGKEIKFLLHFVKESKQDESGMPNNRFLAERTGGTYSTLKVQPAELEDSGVYFCASSRLAGREQFFGPGTRLTVL.

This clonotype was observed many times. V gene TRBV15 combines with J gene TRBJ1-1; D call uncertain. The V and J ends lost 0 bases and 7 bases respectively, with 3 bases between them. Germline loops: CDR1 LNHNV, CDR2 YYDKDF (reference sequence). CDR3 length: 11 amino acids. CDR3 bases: TGTGCCACCAGCAGAGACAGTGAAGCTTTCTTT. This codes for CATSRDSEAFF.

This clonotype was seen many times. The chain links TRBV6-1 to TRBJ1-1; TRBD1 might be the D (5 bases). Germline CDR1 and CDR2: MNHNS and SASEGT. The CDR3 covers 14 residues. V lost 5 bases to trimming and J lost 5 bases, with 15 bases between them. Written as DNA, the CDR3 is TGTGCCAGCAGTACTCGGGGGGTTCGGACTGAAGCTTTCTTT. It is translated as CASSTRGVRTEAFF.

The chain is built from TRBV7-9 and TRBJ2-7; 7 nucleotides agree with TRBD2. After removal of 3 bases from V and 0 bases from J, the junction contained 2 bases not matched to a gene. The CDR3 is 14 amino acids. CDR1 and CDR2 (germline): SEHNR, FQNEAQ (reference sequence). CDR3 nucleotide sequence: TGTGCCAGCAGCTTTGGGACTACCTCCTACGAGCAGTACTTC. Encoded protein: CASSFGTTSYEQYF. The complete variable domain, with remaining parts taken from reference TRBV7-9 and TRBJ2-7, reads DTGVSQNPRHKITKRGQNVTFRCDPISEHNRLYWYRQTLGQGPEFLTYFQNEAQLEKSRLLSDRFSAERPKGSFSTLEIQRTEQGDSAMYLCASSFGTTSYEQYFGPGTRLTVT.

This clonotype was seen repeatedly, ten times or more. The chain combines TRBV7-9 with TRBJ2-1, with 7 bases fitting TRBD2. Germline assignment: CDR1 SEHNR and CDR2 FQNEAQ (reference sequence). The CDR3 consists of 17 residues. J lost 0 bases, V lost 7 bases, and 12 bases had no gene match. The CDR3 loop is CASTKGRGGSSYNEQFF. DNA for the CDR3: TGTGCCAGCACCAAGGGTAGAGGCGGGAGCTCCTACAATGAGCAGTTCTTC.